This TCR beta chain was recovered during a study of blood T cell repertoires in COVID-19. Study overall: The analysed material was cDNA or gDNA that came from T cells, B-cell-depleted T cells, or PBMCs.

Per the original data handling: Estimated nucleated cell counts came from reference gene primer amplification. The protocol was immunoSEQ multiplex PCR, while the TCRdb copy is restricted to in-frame clones and leaves out a portion. From that table come the V and J calls and clone size; the DNA was used to work out D and trimming. Among about 480,000 clones listed, about 89% were seen once. This CDR3 is 15 amino acids long. Germline CDR1 reads SGHRS; CDR2 reads YFSETQ. Unmatched junction bases numbered 8, after V lost 3 bases and J lost 3 bases. This TCR derives from a woman in her twenties or thirties with acute or convalescent COVID-19. The chain combines TRBV5-1 with TRBJ2-5, with TRBD2 matching over 7 bases. Input material: peripheral blood. CDR3 coding DNA: TGCGCCAGCAGCTCCAGCGGGACCCAGAAAGAGACCCAGTACTTC. As protein: CASSSSGTQKETQYF.